The clone carrying this T cell receptor (beta chain) came up a few times. Its specificity is unknown. The data are from a study of shared clonotypes between healthy human individuals. General study findings and limits: Larger estimated richness was generally seen in naive subsets than in memory subsets.

Clones were read by immunoSEQ multiplex PCR, and TCRdb kept only the in-frame ones, dropping some. In the table there are under 1 million clones, more than 85% of which are singletons. V shed 4 bases and J shed 3 bases, with 8 bases lying between them. The CDR3 spans 12 residues. Germline CDR1 reads SGHDT; CDR2 reads YYEEEE. The naive CD8 population came from CD45RO-negative cells selected for CCR7, without terminally differentiated effector memory CD45RA+ cells. This TCR came from a man aged 25 to 40 in good health. V and J are TRBV5-6 and TRBJ2-7; perhaps TRBD1 as D (5 bases). Sequencing was done on a sample of naive CD8+ T cells sorted from blood. The CDR3 DNA reads as TGTGCCAGCAGCCAGGGTTTCTACGAGCAGTACTTC. This encodes CASSQGFYEQYF.